The source of this T cell receptor beta chain is a study of blood T cell repertoires in COVID-19. Study in general: T cells, B-cell-depleted T cells, or PBMCs provided the cDNA or gDNA that served as material.

The CDR3 is made up of 15 amino acids. Germline V gene data show CDR1 as MNHEY and CDR2 as SMNVEV (reference sequence). Trimming cost V 6 bases and J 8 bases, with 21 bases left between them. The data were produced by immunoSEQ multiplex PCR, yet TCRdb's version contains in-frame clones alone and is incomplete. This table has 450,000 or so clones, around nine tenths appearing once. This clone was seen once. The J gene is TRBJ2-3, the V gene TRBV27; TRBD1 might be the D (6 bases). The clonotype was recovered from a middle-aged woman with COVID-19, enrolled during active disease. The sample taken for sequencing was peripheral blood. The CDR3 here is CASRSLRTASGTQYF. The CDR3 DNA reads as TGTGCCAGCAGATCACTTAGGACAGCTTCGGGTACGCAGTATTTT.